The 3 T cell receptor beta chains below all came from one sample that was sequenced in a study of T cell responses to AZD1222 COVID-19 vaccine. The protocol was immunoSEQ multiplex PCR, while the TCRdb copy is restricted to in-frame clones and leaves out a portion. Of about 180,000 clones in the sample, around 94% were seen once. The sequencing here drew on peripheral blood, taken on day 0 of AZD1222 vaccination. These receptors originate from an adult in good health.

The J gene is TRBJ2-3, the V gene TRBV19; TRBD2 matches 8 bases. The CDR3 totals 13 residues. V shed 0 bases and J 12 bases; nucleotides not matched to a gene: 5. CDR1 and CDR2 (germline): LNHDA, SQIVND (reference sequence). The CDR3 DNA is TGTGCCAGTAGTATAGAGGCACGGGAGGGCCAGTATTTT. It codes for CASSIEAREGQYF.

The V gene is TRBV2, the J gene TRBJ2-1; 11 nucleotides match TRBD2. Germline V lookup: CDR1 SNHLY, CDR2 FYNNEI. This CDR3 is built from 14 residues. J gave up 7 bases and V 9 bases, and 8 bases lay outside the gene matches. CDR3 protein: CASPGASGGNEQFF. The CDR3 nucleotides read TGTGCCAGTCCCGGGGCTAGCGGGGGGAATGAGCAGTTCTTC.

V usage is TRBV6-5 and J usage is TRBJ1-4, with 7 bases that match TRBD1. The CDR3 covers 15 residues. V lost 6 bases to trimming and J lost 5 bases; unmatched junction nucleotides: 9. Per the germline V gene, CDR1 is MNHEY and CDR2 is SVGAGI. Written as DNA, the CDR3 is TGTGCCAGCAGCCAGGGGGACACGAGGAATGAAAAACTGTTTTTT. This gives the protein CASSQGDTRNEKLFF.